This entry lists 10 T cell receptor beta chains sequenced from one sample in a study of blood T cell repertoires in COVID-19. Data came from immunoSEQ multiplex PCR; TCRdb stores just in-frame clones and leaves some out. Here the sample spans fewer than 75,000 clones, approximately 92% being singletons. Sequenced sample: peripheral blood. These receptor sequences come from a man aged 45 to 65 with active COVID-19.

This chain connects TRBV30 to TRBJ1-2, with TRBD1 identical over 12 bases. J was trimmed by 5 bases and V by 4 bases; bases with no gene match: 8. The germline CDR1 and CDR2 sequences are GTSNPN and SVGIG (reference sequence). The CDR3 extends over 15 amino acids. CDR3 nucleotide sequence: TGTGCCTGGAATGAAGGGACAGGGGGCGGTTATGGCTACACCTTC. Translation: CAWNEGTGGGYGYTF. Combining the CDR3 with reference TRBV30 and TRBJ1-2 gives the whole variable domain SQTIHQWPATLVQPVGSPLSLECTVEGTSNPNLYWYRQAAGRGLQLLFYSVGIGQISSEVPQNLSASRPQDRQFILSSKKLLLSDSGFYLCAWNEGTGGGYGYTFGSGTRLTVV.

The sample holds one count of this clone. The rearrangement uses TRBV5-1 and TRBJ1-1; 11 nucleotides agree with TRBD1. V was pared by 6 bases and J by 4 bases, with 11 bases of the junction left unmatched. The CDR3 is 16 residues long. The germline V gene encodes CDR1 SGHRS and CDR2 YFSETQ. The CDR3 DNA is TGCGCCAGCACCGTGGACAGGGGGCTTGGAGGCACTGAAGCTTTCTTT. Translated, it gives CASTVDRGLGGTEAFF.

The CDR3 coding sequence is TGTGCCAGCAGCTGGACCGGGACAGAAAACTACGAGCAGTACTTC. Protein product: CASSWTGTENYEQYF. The rearrangement uses TRBV7-2 and TRBJ2-7, with 7 bases that match TRBD1. The J segment lost 3 bases and the V segment lost 4 bases, leaving 9 bases of the junction unmatched. The CDR3 runs to 15 residues. Germline values: CDR1 SGHTA, CDR2 FQGNSA.

This chain uses TRBV11-3 with TRBJ2-2; 11 bases fit TRBD1. Germline values: CDR1 SGHNT, CDR2 YENEEA. The CDR3 loop spans 15 amino acids. The trim removed 4 bases at V and 4 bases at J, leaving 2 bases unmatched. CDR3 in amino acids: CASSSGQGATGELFF. CDR3 DNA sequence: TGTGCCAGCAGCTCCGGACAGGGGGCCACCGGGGAGCTGTTTTTT.

The chain couples TRBV7-2 to TRBJ1-2, with a possible D match to TRBD1 (5 bases). The length of the CDR3 is 17 residues. Deletions cut 5 bases from V and 4 bases from J, with 23 bases between. Germline V lookup: CDR1 SGHTA, CDR2 FQGNSA. The CDR3 DNA reads as TGTGCCAGCAGCCCAGCCGCCGGGACGGGGGAAACCTATGGCTACACCTTC. It is translated as CASSPAAGTGETYGYTF. The full variable domain, its missing parts supplied by reference TRBV7-2 and TRBJ1-2, is GAGVSQSPSNKVTEKGKDVELRCDPISGHTALYWYRQSLGQGLEFLIYFQGNSAPDKSGLPSDRFSAERTGGSVSTLTIQRTQQEDSAVYLCASSPAAGTGETYGYTFGSGTRLTVV.

V gene TRBV10-1 combines with J gene TRBJ1-1, with 7 bases identical to TRBD1. V dropped 6 bases and J dropped 3; count of bases not matched to a gene: 13. Germline V gives CDR1 WNHNN, CDR2 SYGVQD (reference sequence). This CDR3 spans 16 amino acids. In DNA, the CDR3 is TGCGCCAGCAGAGATACCCGGGACAGAACTCACACTGAAGCTTTCTTT. Translated, it gives CASRDTRDRTHTEAFF.

This rearrangement joins TRBV5-1 to TRBJ1-2, with a possible D match to TRBD1 (5 bases). CDR3 length equals 13 residues. In germline, CDR1 is SGHRS, CDR2 YFSETQ. The V end was cut by 3 bases, the J end by 6 bases, with 12 bases between. CDR3 coding DNA: TGCGCCAGCAGCTGGGCAGGGCAGGATGGCTACACCTTC. Residues: CASSWAGQDGYTF.

Here the CDR3 reads CSASSGGGLNREKLFF. CDR3 DNA: TGCAGTGCTAGTAGTGGGGGCGGCCTCAATCGAGAAAAACTGTTTTTT. The chain has TRBV20-1 and TRBJ1-4; weak D call: TRBD1 (6 bases). The CDR3 runs to 16 residues. With 3 bases removed from V and 8 bases from J, the gap between germline ends came to 22 bases. From germline, CDR1 is DFQATT and CDR2 SNEGSKA (reference sequence).

The V and J genes are TRBV7-8 and TRBJ1-2; 9 bases align to TRBD1. Germline lookup yields CDR1 SGHVS and CDR2 FQNEAQ. The CDR3 extends over 15 amino acids. The V segment lost 3 bases and the J segment 5 bases; nucleotides outside the gene matches: 7. This chain's CDR3 is CASSFSTGGGYGYTF. DNA of the CDR3: TGTGCCAGCAGCTTTAGTACAGGGGGCGGTTATGGCTACACCTTC.

The J gene is TRBJ2-1, the V gene TRBV9; tentative D call: TRBD2 (5 bases). Per the germline V gene, CDR1 is SGDLS and CDR2 is YYNGEE. Trimming took 1 base from V and 6 from J, leaving 17 bases between them. The CDR3 has 16 residues. The CDR3 DNA is TGTGCCAGCAGCGTAAGTGAGGGCCCCTTTCGCAATGAGCAGTTCTTC. It translates to CASSVSEGPFRNEQFF.